Following are 4 T cell receptor beta chains from one sample sequenced in a study of beta chain features in type 1 diabetes listed by TCRdb under 2018. The library relied on the immunoSEQ multiplex PCR assay. All of the isolated RNA was reverse transcribed with the High Capacity cDNA Reverse Transcription Kit, so expressed TCRB transcripts were sequenced. TCRdb took this table from immuneACCESS and kept in-frame rearrangements with V and J called. Such tables lack part of the clones; where checked against another copy, unresolved V genes explain under half of the gap, and the rest is unexplained. For this sample the table gives about 260,000 clones, of which 55% to 70% were detected only once. Of the sample, 0.053% falls within the top ten clones. The sample was naive CD4+ T cells from blood. Explained via the paper, the cell subset or site label denotes: true naive CD4+ T cells. The receptors were gathered from a man younger than 40 in good health.

The chain has TRBV7-2 and TRBJ2-6; D is uncertain. Trimming left V 5 bases short and J 3 bases short, with 11 bases between. Germline V gene data show CDR1 as SGHTA and CDR2 as FQGNSA. CDR3 length equals 15 residues. The CDR3 loop reads CASSNRALGANVLTF. The CDR3, as DNA: TGTGCCAGCAGCAACCGGGCCCTTGGGGCCAACGTCCTGACTTTC.

The chain employs TRBV4-3 and TRBJ2-7, with 7 bases lining up with TRBD1. The CDR3 is 14 residues long. The germline V gene has CDR1 LGHNA and CDR2 YSLEER. The V segment lost 0 bases and the J segment 7 bases; nucleotides outside the gene matches: 6. As DNA, the CDR3 is TGCGCCAGCAGCCAAGATAGGGGGCTAGGGGAGCAGTACTTC. This codes for CASSQDRGLGEQYF.

This clone was detected only a few times. The rearrangement uses TRBV6-5 and TRBJ2-1; D may be TRBD1 (5 bases). Between the trimmed V and J ends, which lost 5 bases and 5 bases, there was a span of 10 bases. The CDR3 is 13 residues long. Germline V gene sequence: CDR1 MNHEY, CDR2 SVGAGI. Written as DNA, the CDR3 is TGTGCCAGCAGTAGAGACAGAGACAATGAGCAGTTCTTC. It specifies CASSRDRDNEQFF.

This clone appeared a few times. This CDR3 is CASSLVRGRSTDTQYF. The DNA for the CDR3 is TGTGCCAGCAGCTTGGTCCGGGGGCGAAGCACAGATACGCAGTATTTT. The J gene is TRBJ2-3, the V gene TRBV5-6; D tentatively fits TRBD1 or TRBD2 (6 bases each). V lost 0 bases to trimming and J lost 0 bases, with 11 bases between them. This CDR3 region has 16 residues. Looked up from germline, CDR1 is SGHDT and CDR2 is YYEEEE.